These 20 T cell receptor beta chains originate from one sample sequenced in a study of blood T cell repertoires in COVID-19. Clones were read by immunoSEQ multiplex PCR, and TCRdb kept only the in-frame ones, dropping some. The table lists 210,000 or so clones, roughly 87% of them singletons, with 1.9% in the top ten. Material for sequencing was peripheral blood. The receptors come from a man in his forties or fifties with active or convalescent COVID-19.

The chain employs TRBV28 and TRBJ1-5; the match to TRBD1 covers 9 bases. The CDR3 totals 17 residues. With V trimmed by 5 bases and J by 4 bases, 12 bases remained unmatched. The germline CDR1 and CDR2 sequences are MDHEN and SYDVKM. CDR3 in DNA: TGTGCCAGCAGTATAAACCTAGGGACAGGGAGAAATCAGCCCCAGCATTTT. Its translation: CASSINLGTGRNQPQHF.

The rearrangement joins TRBV5-1 to TRBJ2-7; 10 nucleotides agree with TRBD1. Germline V lookup: CDR1 SGHRS, CDR2 YFSETQ. This CDR3 has 12 amino acids. V lost 5 bases to trimming and J lost 5 bases; unmatched junction nucleotides: 1. The CDR3 loop is CASRGQGNEQYF. Written as DNA, the CDR3 is TGCGCCAGCAGGGGACAGGGGAACGAGCAGTACTTC.

The CDR3 DNA sequence: TGTGCCAGCAGTGAAGACGGACAGGGGGTGCAGTACTTC. Its translation: CASSEDGQGVQYF. The rearrangement links TRBV2 to TRBJ2-7; 10 nucleotides align to TRBD1. V shed 1 base and J 9 bases; nucleotides not matched to a gene: 3. The CDR3 loop spans 13 amino acids. Germline V lookup: CDR1 SNHLY, CDR2 FYNNEI.

The chain carries TRBV27 and TRBJ1-6, with no clear D. The CDR3 covers 16 residues. The germline V gene encodes CDR1 MNHEY and CDR2 SMNVEV (reference sequence). The V and J ends lost 3 bases and 7 bases respectively, with 16 bases between them. The CDR3 nucleotides read TGTGCCAGCAGTTTTCGCGGGCTTATGATGAATTCACCCCTCCACTTT. As protein: CASSFRGLMMNSPLHF.

V gene TRBV5-1 combines with J gene TRBJ2-3; 8 bases line up with TRBD1. The CDR3 is 15 residues long. The germline gives CDR1 SGHRS, CDR2 YFSETQ. The ends lost 4 bases at V and 1 base at J; junction bases unmatched: 5. The CDR3 DNA follows: TGCGCCAGCAGCAACCCGGGACAGGGCACAGATACGCAGTATTTT. Translated: CASSNPGQGTDTQYF. The full variable domain, completed using reference TRBV5-1 and TRBJ2-3, is KAGVTQTPRYLIKTRGQQVTLSCSPISGHRSVSWYQQTPGQGLQFLFEYFSETQRNKGNFPGRFSGRQFSNSRSEMNVSTLELGDSALYLCASSNPGQGTDTQYFGPGTRLTVL.

This clone was detected only once. This rearrangement joins TRBV13 to TRBJ1-1; no reliable D call. Trimming took 3 bases from V and 5 from J, leaving 13 bases between them. Germline CDR1 PRHDT, CDR2 FYEKMQ (reference sequence). The CDR3 loop spans 14 amino acids. The CDR3 DNA sequence: TGTGCCAGCAGCTTCACCGGAGGAGGGACTGAAGCTTTCTTT. Amino acid sequence: CASSFTGGGTEAFF. Together with reference TRBV13 and TRBJ1-1, the CDR3 gives the full variable domain: AAGVIQSPRHLIKEKRETATLKCYPIPRHDTVYWYQQGPGQDPQFLISFYEKMQSDKGSIPDRFSAQQFSDYHSELNMSSLELGDSALYFCASSFTGGGTEAFFGQGTRLTVV.

The gene calls are TRBV6-5 and TRBJ1-2; D gene ambiguous. The CDR3 length is 13 residues. CDR1 MNHEY and CDR2 SVGAGI come from the germline V gene. Trimming stripped 7 bases from V and 2 bases from J, with 11 bases between. The CDR3: CASTLDKNYGYTF. CDR3 DNA: TGTGCCAGCACCCTTGACAAGAACTATGGCTACACCTTC.

The chain links TRBV7-2 to TRBJ2-3, with TRBD1 identical over 7 bases. This CDR3 has 16 amino acids. Germline V gene data show CDR1 as SGHTA and CDR2 as FQGNSA. Trimming at V came to 5 bases and at J to 2 bases, leaving 10 bases not matched to a gene. The CDR3 loop is CASSVGDSWNTDTQYF. In DNA form, the CDR3 reads TGTGCCAGCAGCGTCGGGGACAGCTGGAACACAGATACGCAGTATTTT.

The rearrangement joins TRBV9 to TRBJ2-1; TRBD2 matches 7 bases. The V and J ends lost 0 bases and 8 bases, in that order; junction bases with no gene match: 11. The CDR3 covers 16 residues. The germline gives CDR1 SGDLS, CDR2 YYNGEE. CDR3 loop: CASSVGGGRANYEQFF. Here the CDR3 DNA reads TGTGCCAGCAGCGTAGGTGGGGGGAGGGCCAATTATGAGCAGTTCTTC.

The CDR3 is CASSRDRGRNGLSGANVLTF. The CDR3 coding sequence is TGTGCCAGCAGCCGAGACAGGGGGCGGAACGGCCTCTCTGGGGCCAACGTCCTGACTTTC. V usage is TRBV5-4 and J usage is TRBJ2-6, with 10 positions matching TRBD1. The V segment lost 4 bases and the J segment 0 bases; nucleotides outside the gene matches: 13. This CDR3 has 20 residues. Germline CDR1 reads SGHNT; CDR2 reads YYREEE (reference sequence).

The chain carries TRBV15 and TRBJ1-1; D is uncertain. Germline loops: CDR1 LNHNV, CDR2 YYDKDF (reference sequence). The V end lost 1 base, the J end lost 1 base, and 13 bases lay between the germline ends. This CDR3 has 16 amino acids. The chain's CDR3 is CATSRGSPYQNTEAFF. For the CDR3, the DNA is TGTGCCACCAGCAGAGGATCCCCCTATCAGAACACTGAAGCTTTCTTT. The full variable domain, rest sourced from reference TRBV15 and TRBJ1-1, is DAMVIQNPRYQVTQFGKPVTLSCSQTLNHNVMYWYQQKSSQAPKLLFHYYDKDFNNEADTPDNFQSRRPNTSFCFLDIRSPGLGDTAMYLCATSRGSPYQNTEAFFGQGTRLTVV.

The J gene is TRBJ2-5, the V gene TRBV27; D is perhaps TRBD2 (5 bases). Germline CDR1 reads MNHEY; CDR2 reads SMNVEV (reference sequence). CDR3 length: 14 amino acids. V was shortened by 7 bases and J by 4 bases, with 16 bases between the two germline ends. Here the CDR3 reads CASTPRGFGETQYF. The CDR3 coding sequence is TGTGCCAGCACCCCGAGAGGGTTTGGAGAGACCCAGTACTTC.

In this sample, this clone turned up once. The chain is built from TRBV27 and TRBJ2-7, with 8 bases identical to TRBD2. Germline lookup yields CDR1 MNHEY and CDR2 SMNVEV (reference sequence). The CDR3 loop spans 14 amino acids. V was pared by 5 bases and J by 5 bases, with 8 bases of the junction left unmatched. CDR3 sequence reads: CASSDLLAAHEQYF. The CDR3 DNA reads TGTGCCAGCAGTGATTTACTAGCGGCTCACGAGCAGTACTTC.

This clone is a singleton in its sample. The V gene is TRBV27, the J gene TRBJ2-2; D is possibly TRBD1 (6 bases). Germline V gene lookup returns CDR1 MNHEY and CDR2 SMNVEV (reference sequence). Trimming shortened V by 5 bases and J by 5 bases, and 15 bases separated the two germline ends. The CDR3 runs to 15 residues. CDR3 in DNA: TGTGCCAGCAGTATACAGGGTGGTGTGACCGGGGAGCTGTTTTTT. Translating gives CASSIQGGVTGELFF.

This clone was counted only a few times. The chain combines TRBV7-6 with TRBJ1-1, with D possibly TRBD1 on 6 matching bases. This CDR3 comprises 14 residues. The V end was cut by 3 bases, the J end by 1 base, with 9 bases between. CDR1 is SGHVS and CDR2 is FNYEAQ in the germline V gene. The DNA for the CDR3 is TGTGCCAGCAGCTTTGGACAGCCGAACACTGAAGCTTTCTTT. Translating it yields CASSFGQPNTEAFF.

This clone was seen more than once but under ten times. Other DNA sequences in the same sample also yield this CDR3. The genes are TRBV27 and TRBJ1-5; D is ambiguous. The length of the CDR3 is 14 residues. Germline CDR1 and CDR2: MNHEY and SMNVEV (reference sequence). V lost 3 bases and J lost 3, with 9 bases in between. CDR3 sequence reads: CASSLPGVNQPQHF. CDR3 coding DNA: TGTGCCAGCAGTTTGCCGGGTGTCAATCAGCCCCAGCATTTT.

The genes are TRBV28 and TRBJ1-6, with D perhaps TRBD1 (5 bases). CDR1 MDHEN and CDR2 SYDVKM come from the germline V gene. The CDR3 extends over 12 amino acids. Between the trimmed V and J ends, which lost 11 bases and 5 bases, there was a span of 10 bases. The chain's CDR3 is CAGGTDNSPLHF. The CDR3 region has the DNA TGTGCCGGAGGGACGGATAATTCACCCCTCCACTTT.

V usage is TRBV5-1 and J usage is TRBJ2-6; 14 bases map to TRBD2. Germline V gives CDR1 SGHRS, CDR2 YFSETQ. This CDR3 is 18 amino acids long. V gave up 7 bases and J gave up 0 bases; unmatched junction bases: 6. In nucleotides, the CDR3 is TGCGCCAGCGGACCCGGACTAGCGGGGGGCTCTGGGGCCAACGTCCTGACTTTC. Its protein is CASGPGLAGGSGANVLTF. The full variable domain, in which reference TRBV5-1 and TRBJ2-6 provide the parts outside the CDR3, is KAGVTQTPRYLIKTRGQQVTLSCSPISGHRSVSWYQQTPGQGLQFLFEYFSETQRNKGNFPGRFSGRQFSNSRSEMNVSTLELGDSALYLCASGPGLAGGSGANVLTFGAGSRLTVL.

The V gene is TRBV7-9, the J gene TRBJ2-3, with 8 positions matching TRBD2. J lost 0 bases, V lost 7 bases, and 6 bases had no gene match. The germline CDR1 and CDR2 sequences are SEHNR and FQNEAQ (reference sequence). The CDR3 loop spans 15 amino acids. The chain's CDR3 is CASTPSGPSTDTQYF. The CDR3 nucleotides read TGTGCCAGCACCCCTAGCGGGCCTAGCACAGATACGCAGTATTTT.

The V and J genes are TRBV6-5 and TRBJ1-1, with 7 bases lining up with TRBD1. The CDR3 covers 14 residues. The germline V gene encodes CDR1 MNHEY and CDR2 SVGAGI. V gave up 2 bases and J gave up 6 bases; unmatched junction bases: 6. The DNA of the CDR3 is TGTGCCAGCAGTTACCCTGGCACAGGGGCTGAAGCTTTCTTT. This translates into CASSYPGTGAEAFF.